Listed below are T cell receptor beta chains from one sample, sequenced in a study of CD8+ T cells in alopecia areata. The assay was immunoSEQ multiplex PCR, and TCRdb's table has in-frame clones only and misses some. The repertoire holds a few hundred thousand clones, with 56% as singletons. Sequenced sample: CD8+ T cells sorted from blood. These receptors all come from a human donor in good health. Both conserved end residues are part of each CDR3. A D gene is named only where the DNA matches it firmly. A row's size may be missing; if present it is once, few, many or a size class.

v_gene: TRBV29-1
abundance: NA
len: 13
j_gene: TRBJ2-7
d_gene: TRBD1
CDR3nt: TGCAGCGCCCGGACAGGGAATGGCTACGAGCAGTACTTC
CDR3aa: CSARTGNGYEQYF

v_gene: TRBV4-2
abundance: NA
len: 18
j_gene: TRBJ2-3
d_gene: TRBD2
CDR3nt: TGTGCCAGCAGCCAAGAAGGACTAGCGGGGACTAGCACAGATACGCAGTATTTT
CDR3aa: CASSQEGLAGTSTDTQYF

v_gene: TRBV28
abundance: NA
len: 15
j_gene: TRBJ2-5
d_gene: TRBD2
CDR3nt: TGTGCCAGCAGCCGCGGACTAGCGGGGCGCGAGACCCAGTACTTC
CDR3aa: CASSRGLAGRETQYF

v_gene: TRBV6-5
abundance: NA
len: 14
j_gene: TRBJ2-1
d_gene: NA
CDR3nt: TGTGCCAGCAGTACCGCATGGGGGGCCCATGAGCAGTTCTTC
CDR3aa: CASSTAWGAHEQFF

v_gene: TRBV5-1
abundance: NA
len: 13
j_gene: TRBJ2-7
d_gene: NA
CDR3nt: TGCGCCAGCAGCTTGGCAGGGAACGACGAGCAGTACTTC
CDR3aa: CASSLAGNDEQYF

v_gene: TRBV30
abundance: NA
len: 16
j_gene: TRBJ1-3
d_gene: NA
CDR3nt: TGTGCCTGGAGCCAACTTGACAGTCGTGACGGAAACACCATATATTTT
CDR3aa: CAWSQLDSRDGNTIYF

v_gene: TRBV2
abundance: few
len: 14
j_gene: TRBJ2-1
d_gene: TRBD2
CDR3nt: TGTGCCAGCAGTGATTCCGCGGGGGACAATGAGCAGTTCTTC
CDR3aa: CASSDSAGDNEQFF

v_gene: TRBV13
abundance: NA
len: 15
j_gene: TRBJ2-3
d_gene: NA
CDR3nt: TGTGCCAGCAGCGAAGGACTACCGAGCACAGATACGCAGTATTTT
CDR3aa: CASSEGLPSTDTQYF

v_gene: TRBV6-1
abundance: NA
len: 18
j_gene: TRBJ2-3
d_gene: TRBD1
CDR3nt: TGTGCCAGCAGTGAAAGGGGCTGGGGGACAGATAGCACAGATACGCAGTATTTT
CDR3aa: CASSERGWGTDSTDTQYF

v_gene: TRBV5-1
abundance: few
len: 14
j_gene: TRBJ2-3
d_gene: NA
CDR3nt: TGCGCCAGCAGCTTGAAATTGGTGGGAGATACGCAGTATTTT
CDR3aa: CASSLKLVGDTQYF

v_gene: TRBV29-1
abundance: NA
len: 15
j_gene: TRBJ1-1
d_gene: NA
CDR3nt: TGCAGCGTTGAGGGCCAAGCAGACATGAACACTGAAGCTTTCTTT
CDR3aa: CSVEGQADMNTEAFF

v_gene: TRBV7-9
abundance: few
len: 13
j_gene: TRBJ2-5
d_gene: NA
CDR3nt: TGTGCCAGCTCTATCAGCGGCCAAGAGACCCAGTACTTC
CDR3aa: CASSISGQETQYF

v_gene: TRBV7-6
abundance: NA
len: 13
j_gene: TRBJ1-1
d_gene: NA
CDR3nt: TGTGCCAGCAGCTTAGGGGAGAGGGGGGAAGCTTTCTTT
CDR3aa: CASSLGERGEAFF

v_gene: TRBV5-6
abundance: NA
len: 15
j_gene: TRBJ2-7
d_gene: TRBD1
CDR3nt: TGTGCCAGTACACTGGACAGGAAATCGTCCTACGAGCAGTACTTC
CDR3aa: CASTLDRKSSYEQYF

v_gene: TRBV15
abundance: NA
len: 14
j_gene: TRBJ2-5
d_gene: TRBD1
CDR3nt: TGTGCCACCAGCAGAGAGGAGACAGGGAATTTCCAGTACTTC
CDR3aa: CATSREETGNFQYF

v_gene: TRBV5-4
abundance: NA
len: 16
j_gene: TRBJ2-5
d_gene: TRBD2
CDR3nt: TGTGCCAGCAGCCCGGACAGCGGGAGAAACCAAGAGACCCAGTACTTC
CDR3aa: CASSPDSGRNQETQYF

v_gene: TRBV6-5
abundance: many
len: 13
j_gene: TRBJ2-7
d_gene: NA
CDR3nt: TGTGCCAGCAGTAAATCTAGCCTGAGGGAGCAGTACTTC
CDR3aa: CASSKSSLREQYF

v_gene: TRBV4-1
abundance: few
len: 16
j_gene: TRBJ2-2
d_gene: NA
CDR3nt: TGCGCCAGCAGCCAAGTTTTTGGCAGGGGCACCGGGGAGCTGTTTTTT
CDR3aa: CASSQVFGRGTGELFF

v_gene: TRBV4-1
abundance: few
len: 16
j_gene: TRBJ1-1
d_gene: NA
CDR3nt: TGCGCCAGCAGCCCTGAGGGGAAATCTATGAACACTGAAGCTTTCTTT
CDR3aa: CASSPEGKSMNTEAFF

v_gene: TRBV29-1
abundance: NA
len: 11
j_gene: TRBJ2-3
d_gene: NA
CDR3nt: TGCAGCGTTGAATCGGGGGGCTTGCAGTATTTT
CDR3aa: CSVESGGLQYF

v_gene: TRBV9
abundance: NA
len: 16
j_gene: TRBJ2-3
d_gene: NA
CDR3nt: TGTGCCAGCAGCGTAGATGCGTCCCCTAGCACAGATACGCAGTATTTT
CDR3aa: CASSVDASPSTDTQYF

v_gene: TRBV2
abundance: NA
len: 14
j_gene: TRBJ1-5
d_gene: NA
CDR3nt: TGTGCCAGCAGTGAATTTATGCGGGGTCAGCCCCAGCATTTT
CDR3aa: CASSEFMRGQPQHF

v_gene: TRBV2
abundance: few
len: 12
j_gene: TRBJ2-7
d_gene: NA
CDR3nt: TGTGCCAGCAGTGAGTGGAAAGACCGAGGGTACTTC
CDR3aa: CASSEWKDRGYF

v_gene: TRBV11-2
abundance: NA
len: 15
j_gene: TRBJ2-3
d_gene: NA
CDR3nt: TGTGCCAGCAGCTTAGGGACAGTAAGCACAGATACGCAGTATTTT
CDR3aa: CASSLGTVSTDTQYF

v_gene: TRBV15
abundance: NA
len: 14
j_gene: TRBJ2-3
d_gene: NA
CDR3nt: TGTGCCACCAGCAGAGTTGGGTCCACAGATACGCAGTATTTT
CDR3aa: CATSRVGSTDTQYF

v_gene: TRBV27
abundance: NA
len: 14
j_gene: TRBJ1-5
d_gene: NA
CDR3nt: TGTGCCACCCTCTTTGGGGGTCGGGGACAGCCCCAGCATTTT
CDR3aa: CATLFGGRGQPQHF

v_gene: TRBV29-1
abundance: NA
len: 12
j_gene: TRBJ2-7
d_gene: TRBD2
CDR3nt: TGCAGCGTTGAGGGGGAGGGGTACGAGCAGTACTTC
CDR3aa: CSVEGEGYEQYF

v_gene: TRBV2
abundance: few
len: 13
j_gene: TRBJ2-7
d_gene: NA
CDR3nt: TGTGCCAGCAAGGGTAGGGGCTCCTACGAGCAGTACTTC
CDR3aa: CASKGRGSYEQYF

v_gene: TRBV9
abundance: NA
len: 15
j_gene: TRBJ1-6
d_gene: TRBD1
CDR3nt: TGTGCCAGCAGCGCAGGGGGGTCGAGGAATTCACCCCTCCACTTT
CDR3aa: CASSAGGSRNSPLHF

v_gene: TRBV4-1
abundance: NA
len: 13
j_gene: TRBJ2-1
d_gene: NA
CDR3nt: TGCGCCAGCAGCCAATCAAGGTGGAATGAGCAGTTCTTC
CDR3aa: CASSQSRWNEQFF

v_gene: TRBV29-1
abundance: once
len: 13
j_gene: TRBJ1-2
d_gene: NA
CDR3nt: TGCAGCGTCTCCGGGACTGATGACTATGGCTACACCTTC
CDR3aa: CSVSGTDDYGYTF

v_gene: TRBV29-1
abundance: once
len: 14
j_gene: TRBJ2-3
d_gene: TRBD1
CDR3nt: TGCAGCGTCCGAGGGACAGGGCGCACAGATACGCAGTATTTT
CDR3aa: CSVRGTGRTDTQYF

v_gene: TRBV7-6
abundance: once
len: 14
j_gene: TRBJ2-7
d_gene: NA
CDR3nt: TGTGCCAGCGGAATAGATCCGTACCCCTACGAGCAGTACTTC
CDR3aa: CASGIDPYPYEQYF

v_gene: TRBV2
abundance: NA
len: 14
j_gene: TRBJ1-5
d_gene: NA
CDR3nt: TGTGCCAGTGCCCGAGGGGACGGGAATCAGCCCCAGCATTTT
CDR3aa: CASARGDGNQPQHF

v_gene: TRBV27
abundance: few
len: 13
j_gene: TRBJ2-1
d_gene: NA
CDR3nt: TGTGCCAGCAGCCCTACGGCTTACAATGAGCAGTTCTTC
CDR3aa: CASSPTAYNEQFF

v_gene: TRBV5-6
abundance: many
len: 13
j_gene: TRBJ2-3
d_gene: NA
CDR3nt: TGTGCCAGCAGCAGTGCACTAGCAGATACGCAGTATTTT
CDR3aa: CASSSALADTQYF

v_gene: TRBV29-1
abundance: NA
len: 15
j_gene: TRBJ2-7
d_gene: NA
CDR3nt: TGCAGCGTTGAAGATGGCAGGGAAAATCCCTACGAGCAGTACTTC
CDR3aa: CSVEDGRENPYEQYF

v_gene: TRBV2
abundance: NA
len: 14
j_gene: TRBJ2-1
d_gene: TRBD2
CDR3nt: TGTGCCACCCTGCGGGGGAACCCAAACAATGAGCAGTTCTTC
CDR3aa: CATLRGNPNNEQFF